The subject of this entry is one T cell receptor (beta chain). The antigen is unknown. A much bigger clone sits one base away, suggesting this may be a read error. The conserved phenylalanine or tryptophan is not found at the CDR3 terminus, so this likely reflects a read error. This specimen belongs to a study of T-cell reconstitution after alpha-beta-depleted transplantation in children. Study-wide results and caveats: Several hundred expanded graft clones reportedly were the source of alpha-beta T cells about two months after transplant.

TCRbeta library construction was performed incorporating unique molecular identifiers. TCRdb redid the calling of the PCR reads with MiXCR, one entry per CDR3 protein. The sample shows about 460,000 distinct CDR3 sequences, roughly 10% of them seen only once. This TCR was recovered from a child younger than 10 with inherited bone marrow failure, due to receive a stem cell transplant. The starting material was PBMCs, obtained before TCRalphabeta/CD19-depleted stem cell transplant.

CDR3 sequence reads: CASSSNSSPGEAFL. The CDR3 nucleotides read TGTGCCAGCAGTTCCAATAGCAGCCCCGGGGAAGCTTTCCTT. The V and J genes are TRBV27 and TRBJ1-1; D not certain. The ends were cut back, 4 bases at V and 8 bases at J, with 17 bases in the middle. Germline V gene lookup returns CDR1 MNHEY and CDR2 SMNVEV (reference sequence). CDR3 size: 14 residues.